One TCR beta chain is described in this entry. Its target is not known. J gave up 6 bases and V 4 bases, and 7 bases lay outside the gene matches. The CDR3 length is 13 residues. Germline V gene data show CDR1 as SQVTM and CDR2 as ANQGSEA. The data originate from a study of regulatory T cells in long-lasting Graves disease. iRepertoire HTBI primers and Arm-PCR of CDR3 regions built TCR beta libraries. TCRdb reprocessed the multiplex PCR reads with MiXCR, giving one entry per CDR3 protein. The sample lists approximately 540,000 distinct CDR3 sequences; around 12% were seen once. Findings of the study overall: The number of shared public clonotypes was higher in persistent patients (about 2,700) than new patients (966). TRBV28, TRBJ1-2 and TRBJ2-5 were segments that persistent disease favored.

The time point: newly diagnosed GD, antithyroid drugs for less than 3 months. Preparation of the TCR library used RNA extracted from PBMCs. These data also formed part of another study, on T cells in Graves' hyperthyroidism and ophthalmopathy. According to that study: Primed by the HTBI set, a first-round RT-PCR was run on the TCR CDR3.

The TCR was taken from a woman younger than 45 with Graves disease. V gene TRBV29-1 combines with J gene TRBJ2-7; 9 nucleotides match TRBD2. This specimen was peripheral blood mononuclear cells (PBMCs), taken at new diagnosis, from a patient treated with antithyroid drugs. CDR3 DNA sequence: TGCAGCGTTGGCGGGAGGGCCGTAATCGAGCAGTACTTC. It specifies CSVGGRAVIEQYF.